The clone carrying this T cell receptor beta chain has at least ten counts. Its antigen remains unidentified. This specimen belongs to a study of T cell repertoires in cytomegalovirus infection. On the study more broadly: Well-studied HLA-B-restricted epitopes and recently identified HLA-C-restricted epitopes of CMV were both used in the study. Carrying CMV and the relevant HLA type showed in public TCR beta signatures. Study conclusions and caveats: Carriers of CMV plus the relevant HLA were identified by cumulative public TCR beta family frequency.

TCRdb independently ran MiXCR on the reads; one entry per CDR3 protein. The sample carries hundreds of thousands of distinct CDR3 sequences, 30% to 35% recorded once. This CDR3 region has 12 residues. Trimming left V 6 bases short and J 6 bases short, with 9 bases between. The sample consisted of cultured PBMCs, taken from culture after CMV antigen stimulation. The receptor was derived from a human donor in good health (CMV status not recorded). Some clones in this sample may be carry-over from other donors' samples. V and J are TRBV12-3 or TRBV12-4 and TRBJ1-5; no reliable D call. The CDR3 protein is CASSFLGQPQHF. CDR3 sequence (DNA): TGTGCCAGCAGCTTTCTAGGTCAGCCCCAGCATTTT.